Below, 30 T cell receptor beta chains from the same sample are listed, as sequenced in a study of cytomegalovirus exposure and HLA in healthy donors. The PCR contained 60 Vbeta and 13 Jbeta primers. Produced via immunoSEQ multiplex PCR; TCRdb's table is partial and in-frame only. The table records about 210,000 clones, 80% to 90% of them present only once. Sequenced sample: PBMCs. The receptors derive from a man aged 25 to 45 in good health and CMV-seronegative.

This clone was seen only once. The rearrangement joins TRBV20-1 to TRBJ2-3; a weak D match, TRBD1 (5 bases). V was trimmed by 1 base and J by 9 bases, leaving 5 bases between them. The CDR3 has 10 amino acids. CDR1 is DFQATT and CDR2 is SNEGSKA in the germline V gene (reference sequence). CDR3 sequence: CSARGGTQYF. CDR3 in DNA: TGCAGTGCTAGAGGGGGCACGCAGTATTTT.

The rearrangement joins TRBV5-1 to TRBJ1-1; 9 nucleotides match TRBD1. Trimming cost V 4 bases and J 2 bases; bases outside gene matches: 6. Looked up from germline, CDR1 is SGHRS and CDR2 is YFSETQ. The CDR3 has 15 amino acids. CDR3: CASSRQGQGNTEAFF. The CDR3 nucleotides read TGCGCCAGCAGCCGCCAGGGACAGGGTAACACTGAAGCTTTCTTT.

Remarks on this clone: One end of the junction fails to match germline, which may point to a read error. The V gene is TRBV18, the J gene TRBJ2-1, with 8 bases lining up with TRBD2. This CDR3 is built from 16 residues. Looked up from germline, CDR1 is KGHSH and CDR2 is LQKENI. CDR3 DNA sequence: TGTGTCAGCTCACCACCGGGTAGGAGCGGGGGATTTGAGCAGTTCTTC. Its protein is CVSSPPGRSGGFEQFF.

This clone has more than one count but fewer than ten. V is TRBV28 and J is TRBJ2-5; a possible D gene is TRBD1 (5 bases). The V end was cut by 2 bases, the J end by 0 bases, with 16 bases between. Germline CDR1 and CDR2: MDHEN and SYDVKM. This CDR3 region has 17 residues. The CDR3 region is CASSLPRADLYQETQYF. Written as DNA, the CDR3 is TGTGCCAGCAGTTTACCCAGGGCAGATCTGTACCAAGAGACCCAGTACTTC.

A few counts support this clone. The CDR3 nucleotides are TGTGCCAGCAGGCATGAGGGGGGGTCCAATGAGCAGTTCTTC. This encodes CASRHEGGSNEQFF. V usage is TRBV6-5 and J usage is TRBJ2-1; D is perhaps TRBD2 (7 bases). V gave up 6 bases and J gave up 6 bases, with 15 bases separating them. The germline CDR1 and CDR2 sequences are MNHEY and SVGAGI. CDR3 size: 14 residues.

The CDR3 sequence: CASRLSAGQETQYF. CDR3 bases: TGTGCAAGTCGCTTATCGGCAGGTCAAGAGACCCAGTACTTC. The rearrangement uses TRBV12-2 and TRBJ2-5; the D call of TRBD1 is as the table states it, not checked on the DNA. TRBV12-2 is a pseudogene. CDR3 length: 14 residues.

The CDR3 sequence: CASSSPGQMAYGYTF. CDR3 nucleotide sequence: TGTGCCAGCAGCTCTCCGGGACAGATGGCCTATGGCTACACCTTC. The chain couples TRBV11-2 to TRBJ1-2, with 7 bases identical to TRBD1. Germline trimming cut 4 bases from V and 4 bases from J; bases unmatched to any gene: 9. CDR1 is SGHAT, CDR2 FQNNGV, per germline. The CDR3 consists of 15 residues.

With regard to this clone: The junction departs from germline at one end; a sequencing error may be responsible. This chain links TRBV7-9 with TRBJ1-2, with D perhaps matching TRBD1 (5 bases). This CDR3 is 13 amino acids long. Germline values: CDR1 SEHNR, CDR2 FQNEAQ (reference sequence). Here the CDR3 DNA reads TGTTCCAGCAGCTTAGATCGGGGGAGGGGCTACACCTTC. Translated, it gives CSSSLDRGRGYTF.

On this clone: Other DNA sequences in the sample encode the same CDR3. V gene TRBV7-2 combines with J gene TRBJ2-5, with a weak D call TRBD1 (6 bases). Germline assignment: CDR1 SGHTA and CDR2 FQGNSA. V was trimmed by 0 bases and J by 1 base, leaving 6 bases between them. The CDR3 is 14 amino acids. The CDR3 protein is CASSLAGAQETQYF. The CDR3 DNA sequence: TGTGCCAGCAGCTTAGCGGGGGCCCAAGAGACCCAGTACTTC.

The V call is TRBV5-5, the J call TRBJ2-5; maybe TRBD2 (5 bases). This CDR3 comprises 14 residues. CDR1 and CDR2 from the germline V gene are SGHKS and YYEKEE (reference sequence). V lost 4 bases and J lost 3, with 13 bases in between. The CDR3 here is CASSPLGDEETQYF. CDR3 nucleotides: TGTGCCAGCAGCCCGCTCGGGGATGAAGAGACCCAGTACTTC.

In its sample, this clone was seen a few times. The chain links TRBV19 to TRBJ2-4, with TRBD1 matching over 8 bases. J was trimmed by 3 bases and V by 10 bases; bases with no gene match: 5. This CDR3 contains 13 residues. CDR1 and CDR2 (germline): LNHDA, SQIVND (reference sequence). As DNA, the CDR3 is TGTGCCACAGGGGGCGCAGTCAAAAACATTCAGTACTTC. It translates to CATGGAVKNIQYF.

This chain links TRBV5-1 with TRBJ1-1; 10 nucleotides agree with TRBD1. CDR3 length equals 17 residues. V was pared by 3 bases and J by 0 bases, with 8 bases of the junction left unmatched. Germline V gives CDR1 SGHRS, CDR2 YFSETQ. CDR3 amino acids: CASSWDRGQLMNTEAFF. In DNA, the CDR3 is TGCGCCAGCAGCTGGGACAGGGGCCAACTTATGAACACTGAAGCTTTCTTT.

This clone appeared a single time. Here the CDR3 reads CASSYNTDTQYF. Here the CDR3 DNA reads TGCGCCAGCAGCTACAACACAGATACGCAGTATTTT. The V and J genes are TRBV5-1 and TRBJ2-3; D is unresolved. CDR3 size: 12 residues. V was clipped by 3 bases and J by 2 bases, with 4 bases between them. The germline CDR1 and CDR2 sequences are SGHRS and YFSETQ.

As DNA, the CDR3 is TGTGCCAGCAGTTTCAGGAGCGGGGGGGCCGGGGAGACCCAGTACTTC. Its translation is CASSFRSGGAGETQYF. This chain uses TRBV27 with TRBJ2-5; 10 bases align to TRBD2. The CDR3 covers 16 residues. Germline V CDR1 and CDR2: MNHEY, SMNVEV (reference sequence). J gave up 5 bases and V 3 bases, and 9 bases lay outside the gene matches.

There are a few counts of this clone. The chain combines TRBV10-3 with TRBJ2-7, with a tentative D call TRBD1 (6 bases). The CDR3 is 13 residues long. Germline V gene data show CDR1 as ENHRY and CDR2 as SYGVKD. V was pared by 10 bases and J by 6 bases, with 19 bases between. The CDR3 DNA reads TGTGCCACGGGGACAAGGTCTGGCTCCGAGCAGTACTTC. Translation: CATGTRSGSEQYF.

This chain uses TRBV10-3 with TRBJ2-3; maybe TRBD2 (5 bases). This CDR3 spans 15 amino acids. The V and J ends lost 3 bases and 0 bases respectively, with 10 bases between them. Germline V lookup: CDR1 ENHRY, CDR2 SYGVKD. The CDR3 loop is CAISEGRISTDTQYF. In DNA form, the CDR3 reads TGTGCCATCAGTGAAGGGAGAATCAGCACAGATACGCAGTATTTT.

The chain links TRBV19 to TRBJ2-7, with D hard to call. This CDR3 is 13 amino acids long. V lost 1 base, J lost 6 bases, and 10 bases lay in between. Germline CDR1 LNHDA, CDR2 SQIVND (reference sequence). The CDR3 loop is CASSIVLVSEQYF. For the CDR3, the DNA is TGTGCCAGTAGTATAGTACTCGTGAGCGAGCAGTACTTC.

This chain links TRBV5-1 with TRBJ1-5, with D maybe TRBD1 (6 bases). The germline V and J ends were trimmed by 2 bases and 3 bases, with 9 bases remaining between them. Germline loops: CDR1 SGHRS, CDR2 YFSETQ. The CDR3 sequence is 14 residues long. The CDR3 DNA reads TGCGCCAGCAGCTTCTGGGGGCCCAATCAGCCCCAGCATTTT. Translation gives CASSFWGPNQPQHF.

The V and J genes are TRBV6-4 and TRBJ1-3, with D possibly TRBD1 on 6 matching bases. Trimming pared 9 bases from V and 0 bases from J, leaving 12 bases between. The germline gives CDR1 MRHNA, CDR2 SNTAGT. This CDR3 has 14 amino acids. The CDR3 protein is CASSQGSSGNTIYF. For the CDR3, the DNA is TGTGCCAGTAGTCAGGGGTCCTCTGGAAACACCATATATTTT.

CDR3 region: CASSLLGGGSTDTQYF. DNA of the CDR3: TGTGCCAGCAGTTTACTAGGGGGTGGGAGCACAGATACGCAGTATTTT. The chain couples TRBV27 to TRBJ2-3, with D possibly matching TRBD1 (6 bases). V lost 2 bases and J lost 0, with 12 bases in between. Germline CDR1 MNHEY, CDR2 SMNVEV (reference sequence). This CDR3 comprises 16 residues.

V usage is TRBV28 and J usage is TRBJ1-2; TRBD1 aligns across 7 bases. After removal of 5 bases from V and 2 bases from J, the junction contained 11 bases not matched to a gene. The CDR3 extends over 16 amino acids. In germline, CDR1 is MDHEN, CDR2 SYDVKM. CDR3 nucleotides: TGTGCCAGCAGTCCCGGAGCCAGGGGGTGGAACTATGGCTACACCTTC. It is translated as CASSPGARGWNYGYTF.

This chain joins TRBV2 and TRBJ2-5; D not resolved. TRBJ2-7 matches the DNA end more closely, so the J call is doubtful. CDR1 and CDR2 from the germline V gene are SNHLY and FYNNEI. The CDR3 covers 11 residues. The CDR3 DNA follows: TGTGCCAGCAGTGAAACCTACGAGCAGTACTTC. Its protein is CASSETYEQYF.

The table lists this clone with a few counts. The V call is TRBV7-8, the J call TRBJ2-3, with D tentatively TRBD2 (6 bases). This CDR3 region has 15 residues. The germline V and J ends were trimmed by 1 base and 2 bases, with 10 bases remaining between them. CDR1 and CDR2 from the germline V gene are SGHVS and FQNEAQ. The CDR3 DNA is TGTGCCAGCAGCTTAGAGCGGGCTACCACAGATACGCAGTATTTT. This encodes CASSLERATTDTQYF.

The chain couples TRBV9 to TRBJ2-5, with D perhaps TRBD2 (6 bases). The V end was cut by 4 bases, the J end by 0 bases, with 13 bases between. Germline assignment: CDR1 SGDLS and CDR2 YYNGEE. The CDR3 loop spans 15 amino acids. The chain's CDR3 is CASSPSEGHQETQYF. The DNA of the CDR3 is TGTGCCAGCAGCCCCTCGGAGGGGCACCAAGAGACCCAGTACTTC.

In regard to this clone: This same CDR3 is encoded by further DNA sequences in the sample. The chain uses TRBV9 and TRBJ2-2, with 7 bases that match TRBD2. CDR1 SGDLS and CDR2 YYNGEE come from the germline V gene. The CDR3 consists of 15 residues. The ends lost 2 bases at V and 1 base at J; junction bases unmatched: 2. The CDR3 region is CASSVASGNTGELFF. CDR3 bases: TGTGCCAGCAGCGTGGCTAGCGGGAACACCGGGGAGCTGTTTTTT.

In DNA form, the CDR3 reads TGTGCCAGCAGCTCACCGGGACAGGGGGTGGGATACGAGCAGTACTTC. Protein product: CASSSPGQGVGYEQYF. The rearrangement uses TRBV7-9 and TRBJ2-7; TRBD1 matches 11 bases. Germline CDR1 reads SEHNR; CDR2 reads FQNEAQ (reference sequence). This CDR3 is 16 amino acids long. The trim removed 4 bases at V and 4 bases at J, leaving 9 bases unmatched.

CDR3 region: CASSFGGRGYGYTF. The CDR3 DNA reads TGTGCCAGCAGTTTCGGGGGAAGAGGCTATGGCTACACCTTC. J is TRBJ1-2 and V is TRBV28, with D perhaps matching TRBD1 (5 bases). The CDR3 spans 14 residues. Looked up from germline, CDR1 is MDHEN and CDR2 is SYDVKM. V was shortened by 3 bases and J by 4 bases, with 12 bases between the two germline ends.

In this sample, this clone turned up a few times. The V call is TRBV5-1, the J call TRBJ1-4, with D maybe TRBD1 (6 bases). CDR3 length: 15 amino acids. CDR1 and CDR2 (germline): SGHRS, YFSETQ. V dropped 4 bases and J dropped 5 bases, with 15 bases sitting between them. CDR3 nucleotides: TGCGCCAGCAGCCCTATTGTCGGACAGAATGAAAAACTGTTTTTT. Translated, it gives CASSPIVGQNEKLFF.

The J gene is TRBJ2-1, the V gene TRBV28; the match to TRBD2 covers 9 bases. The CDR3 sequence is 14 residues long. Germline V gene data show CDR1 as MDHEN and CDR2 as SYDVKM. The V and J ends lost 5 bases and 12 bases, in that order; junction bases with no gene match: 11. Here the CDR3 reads CASSAHPSGATQFF. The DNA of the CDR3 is TGTGCCAGCAGTGCCCATCCTAGCGGGGCCACGCAGTTCTTC. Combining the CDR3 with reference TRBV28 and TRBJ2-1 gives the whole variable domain DVKVTQSSRYLVKRTGEKVFLECVQDMDHENMFWYRQDPGLGLRLIYFSYDVKMKEKGDIPEGYSVSREKKERFSLILESASTNQTSMYLCASSAHPSGATQFFGPGTRLTVL.

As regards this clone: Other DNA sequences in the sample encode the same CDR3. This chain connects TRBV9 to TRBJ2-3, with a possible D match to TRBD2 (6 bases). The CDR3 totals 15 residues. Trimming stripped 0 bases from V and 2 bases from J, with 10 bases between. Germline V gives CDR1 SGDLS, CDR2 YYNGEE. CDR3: CASSVAGGTTDTQYF. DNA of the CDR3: TGTGCCAGCAGCGTAGCTGGGGGGACCACAGATACGCAGTATTTT.